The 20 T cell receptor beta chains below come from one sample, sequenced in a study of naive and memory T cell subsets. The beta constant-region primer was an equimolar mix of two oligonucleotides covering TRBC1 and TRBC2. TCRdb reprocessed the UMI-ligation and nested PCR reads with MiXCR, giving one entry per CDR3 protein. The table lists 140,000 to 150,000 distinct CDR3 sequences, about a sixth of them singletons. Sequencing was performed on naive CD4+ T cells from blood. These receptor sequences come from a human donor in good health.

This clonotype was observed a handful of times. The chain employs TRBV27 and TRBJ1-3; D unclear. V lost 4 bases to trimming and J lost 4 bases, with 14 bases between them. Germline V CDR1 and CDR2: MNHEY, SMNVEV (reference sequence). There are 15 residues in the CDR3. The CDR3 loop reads CASSSAPRGGNTIYF. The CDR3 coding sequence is TGTGCCAGCAGTTCGGCCCCACGAGGAGGAAACACCATATATTTT.

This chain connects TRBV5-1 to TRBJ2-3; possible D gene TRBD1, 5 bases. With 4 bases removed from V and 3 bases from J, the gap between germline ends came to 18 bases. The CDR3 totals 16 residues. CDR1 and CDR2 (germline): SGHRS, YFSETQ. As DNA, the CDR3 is TGCGCCAGCAGCAAGGGCCCTAGGGGTCGGACAGATACGCAGTATTTT. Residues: CASSKGPRGRTDTQYF.

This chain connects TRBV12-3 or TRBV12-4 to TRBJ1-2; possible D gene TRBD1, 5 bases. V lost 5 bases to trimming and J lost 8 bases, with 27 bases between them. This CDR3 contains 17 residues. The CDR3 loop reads CASSPRGGLLAGGGYTF. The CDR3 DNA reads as TGTGCCAGCAGTCCACGCGGAGGACTCCTAGCTGGGGGAGGCTACACCTTC.

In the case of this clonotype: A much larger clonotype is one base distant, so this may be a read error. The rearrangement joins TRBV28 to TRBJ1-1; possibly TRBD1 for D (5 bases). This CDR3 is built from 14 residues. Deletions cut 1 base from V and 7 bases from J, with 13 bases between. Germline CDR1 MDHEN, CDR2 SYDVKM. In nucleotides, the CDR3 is TGTGCCAGCAGTTTATCCAGGGCGGGGATTGAAGCTTTCTTT. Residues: CASSLSRAGIEAFF.

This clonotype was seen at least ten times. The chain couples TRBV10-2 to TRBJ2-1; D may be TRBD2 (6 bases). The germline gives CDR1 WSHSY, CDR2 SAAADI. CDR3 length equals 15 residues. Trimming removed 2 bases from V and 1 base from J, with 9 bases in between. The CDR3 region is CASSEGAGSYNEQFF. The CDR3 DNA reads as TGCGCCAGCAGTGAGGGTGCGGGATCCTACAATGAGCAGTTCTTC.

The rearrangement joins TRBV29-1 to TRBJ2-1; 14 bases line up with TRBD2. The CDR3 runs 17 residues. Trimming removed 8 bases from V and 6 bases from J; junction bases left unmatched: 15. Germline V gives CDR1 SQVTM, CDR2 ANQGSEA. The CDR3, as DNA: TGCAGCTTAAAGACCGGGACTAGCGGGAGTTTCCCCAATGAGCAGTTCTTC. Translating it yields CSLKTGTSGSFPNEQFF.

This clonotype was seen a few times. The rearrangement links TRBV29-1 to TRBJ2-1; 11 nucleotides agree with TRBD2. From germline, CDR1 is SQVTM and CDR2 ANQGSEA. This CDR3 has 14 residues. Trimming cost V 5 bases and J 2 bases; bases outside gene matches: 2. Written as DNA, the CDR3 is TGCAGCGTTATGGGACTAGCGGCCTACAATGAGCAGTTCTTC. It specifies CSVMGLAAYNEQFF.

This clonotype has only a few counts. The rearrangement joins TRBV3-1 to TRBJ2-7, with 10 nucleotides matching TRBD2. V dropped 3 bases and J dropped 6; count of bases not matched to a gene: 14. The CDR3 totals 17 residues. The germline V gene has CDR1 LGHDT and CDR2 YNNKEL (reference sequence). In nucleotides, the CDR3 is TGTGCCAGCAGCCATGAGGGACTAGCGCCAGAGCACGGCGAGCAGTACTTC. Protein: CASSHEGLAPEHGEQYF.

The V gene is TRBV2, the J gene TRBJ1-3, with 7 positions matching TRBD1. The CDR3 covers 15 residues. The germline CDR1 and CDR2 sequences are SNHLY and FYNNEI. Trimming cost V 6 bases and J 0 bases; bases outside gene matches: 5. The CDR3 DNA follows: TGTGCCAGCAGCGGACAGGAGAGCTCTGGAAACACCATATATTTT. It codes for CASSGQESSGNTIYF.

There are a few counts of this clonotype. The CDR3 loop reads CSARAFGGADTEAFF. In DNA, the CDR3 is TGCAGTGCTAGAGCCTTCGGGGGAGCGGACACTGAAGCTTTCTTT. The genes are TRBV20-1 and TRBJ1-1, with D tentatively TRBD1 (5 bases). Germline V gene data show CDR1 as DFQATT and CDR2 as SNEGSKA (reference sequence). The CDR3 length is 15 residues. Trimming took off 1 base at V and 3 bases at J, with 15 bases between the two ends.

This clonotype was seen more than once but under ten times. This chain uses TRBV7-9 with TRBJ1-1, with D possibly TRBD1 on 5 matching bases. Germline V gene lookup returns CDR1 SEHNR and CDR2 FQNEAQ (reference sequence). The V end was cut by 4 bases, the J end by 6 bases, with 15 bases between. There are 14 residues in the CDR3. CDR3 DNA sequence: TGTGCCAGCAGCTGGGGGGGGGGTACCCCTGAAGCTTTCTTT. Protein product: CASSWGGGTPEAFF.

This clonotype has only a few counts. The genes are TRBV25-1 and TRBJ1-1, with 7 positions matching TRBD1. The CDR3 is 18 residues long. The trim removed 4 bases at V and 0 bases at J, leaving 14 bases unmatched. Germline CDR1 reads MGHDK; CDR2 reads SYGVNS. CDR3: CASSAKAGGTAMNTEAFF. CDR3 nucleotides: TGTGCCAGCAGTGCTAAGGCAGGAGGGACAGCAATGAACACTGAAGCTTTCTTT.

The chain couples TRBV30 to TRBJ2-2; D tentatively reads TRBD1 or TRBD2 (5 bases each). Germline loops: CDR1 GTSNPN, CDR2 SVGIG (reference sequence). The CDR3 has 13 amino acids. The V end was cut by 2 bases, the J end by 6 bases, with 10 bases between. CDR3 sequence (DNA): TGTGCCTGGAGTCCCGGGACGTCCGGGGAGCTGTTTTTT. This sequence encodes CAWSPGTSGELFF.

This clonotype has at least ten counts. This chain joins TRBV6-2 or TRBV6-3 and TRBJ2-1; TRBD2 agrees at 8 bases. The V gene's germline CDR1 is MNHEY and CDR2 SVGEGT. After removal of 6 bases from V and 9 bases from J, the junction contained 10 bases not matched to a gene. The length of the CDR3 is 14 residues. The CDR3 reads CASSPGTRSLEQFF. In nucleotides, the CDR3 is TGTGCCAGCAGCCCCGGGACTAGATCTCTTGAGCAGTTCTTC.

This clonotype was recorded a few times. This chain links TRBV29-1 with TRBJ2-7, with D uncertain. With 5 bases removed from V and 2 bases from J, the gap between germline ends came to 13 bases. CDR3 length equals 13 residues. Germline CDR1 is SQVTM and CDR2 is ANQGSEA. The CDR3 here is CSVSAGPTYEQYF. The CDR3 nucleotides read TGCAGCGTTTCGGCAGGACCAACCTACGAGCAGTACTTC.

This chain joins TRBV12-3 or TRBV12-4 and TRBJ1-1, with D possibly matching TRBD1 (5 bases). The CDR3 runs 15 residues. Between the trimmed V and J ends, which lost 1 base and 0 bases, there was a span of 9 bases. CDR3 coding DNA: TGTGCCAGCAGTTTAGGTAGGGGCATGAACACTGAAGCTTTCTTT. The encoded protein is CASSLGRGMNTEAFF.

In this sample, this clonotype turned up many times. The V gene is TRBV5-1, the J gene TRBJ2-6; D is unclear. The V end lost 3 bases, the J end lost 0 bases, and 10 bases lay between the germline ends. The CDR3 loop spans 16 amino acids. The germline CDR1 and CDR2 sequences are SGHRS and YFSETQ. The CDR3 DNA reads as TGCGCCAGCAGCTCACGGACGGGCTCTGGGGCCAACGTCCTGACTTTC. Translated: CASSSRTGSGANVLTF.

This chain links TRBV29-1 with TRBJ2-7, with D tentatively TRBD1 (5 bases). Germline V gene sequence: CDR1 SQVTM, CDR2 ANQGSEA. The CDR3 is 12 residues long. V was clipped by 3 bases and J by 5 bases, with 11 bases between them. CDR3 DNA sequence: TGCAGCGTTGACGCAGGGTCCGACGAGCAGTACTTC. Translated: CSVDAGSDEQYF.

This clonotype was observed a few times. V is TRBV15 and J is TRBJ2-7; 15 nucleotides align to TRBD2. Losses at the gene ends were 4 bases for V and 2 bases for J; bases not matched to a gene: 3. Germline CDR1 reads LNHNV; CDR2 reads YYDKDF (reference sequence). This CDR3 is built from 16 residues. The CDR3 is CATSKGTSGRTYEQYF. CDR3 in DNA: TGTGCCACCAGCAAAGGGACTAGCGGGAGGACCTACGAGCAGTACTTC.

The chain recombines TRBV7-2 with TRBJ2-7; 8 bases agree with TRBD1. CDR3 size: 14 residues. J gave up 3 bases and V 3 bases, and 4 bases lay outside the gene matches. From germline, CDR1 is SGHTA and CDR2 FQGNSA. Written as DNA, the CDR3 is TGTGCCAGCAGCTTTGGACAGGGACTCTACGAGCAGTACTTC. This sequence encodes CASSFGQGLYEQYF. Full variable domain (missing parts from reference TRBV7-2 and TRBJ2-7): GAGVSQSPSNKVTEKGKDVELRCDPISGHTALYWYRQSLGQGLEFLIYFQGNSAPDKSGLPSDRFSAERTGGSVSTLTIQRTQQEDSAVYLCASSFGQGLYEQYFGPGTRLTVT.